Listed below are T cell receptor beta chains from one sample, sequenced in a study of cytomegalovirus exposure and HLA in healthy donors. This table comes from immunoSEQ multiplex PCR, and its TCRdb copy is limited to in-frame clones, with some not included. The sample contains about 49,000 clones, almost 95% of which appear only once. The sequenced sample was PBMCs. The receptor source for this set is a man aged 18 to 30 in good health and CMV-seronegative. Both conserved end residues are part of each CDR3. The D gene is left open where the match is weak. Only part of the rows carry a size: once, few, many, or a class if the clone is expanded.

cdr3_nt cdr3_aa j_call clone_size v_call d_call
TGTGCCAGCAGCACACGTGATTTTGCCGACAGGGATTCCTACAATGAGCAGTTCTTC CASSTRDFADRDSYNEQFF TRBJ2-1 - TRBV13 TRBD1
TGTGCCAGCAGCTTTAAGGGGGCAAACAATGAGCAGTTCTTC CASSFKGANNEQFF TRBJ2-1 - TRBV6-5 TRBD1
TGCAGTGCTGGCGTGAGGGAGCAGTACTTC CSAGVREQYF TRBJ2-7 - TRBV20-1 -
TGTGCCAGCAGCGTAGCTGTGGGGGGGGTGGAGACCCAGTACTTC CASSVAVGGVETQYF TRBJ2-5 - TRBV9 TRBD2
TGTGCCAGCAGCTTGAGAGGGACAGGGGATTACGAGCAGTACTTC CASSLRGTGDYEQYF TRBJ2-7 once TRBV5-4 TRBD1
TGTGCCAGCAGCTTAGGAAGCCGAGCTAACACTGAAGCTTTCTTT CASSLGSRANTEAFF TRBJ1-1 - TRBV7-8 -
TGTGCCAGCAGCGGATGGACAGGGACCGGGGAGCTGTTTTTT CASSGWTGTGELFF TRBJ2-2 - TRBV7-6 TRBD1
TGTGCCAGTACCGCAGGGCGACTAGCGGGGCGCTACGAGCAGTACTTC CASTAGRLAGRYEQYF TRBJ2-7 - TRBV19 TRBD2
TGTGCCAGCAGTTTCCACCCCGGACAAGGCGACACTGAAGCTTTCTTT CASSFHPGQGDTEAFF TRBJ1-1 - TRBV28 -
TGTGCCAGCAGCTCAGGGGTCGGAAGCTACGAGCAGTACTTC CASSSGVGSYEQYF TRBJ2-7 - TRBV21-1 -
TGTTGTGGATCAGGGGGCACAGATACGCAGTATTTT CCGSGGTDTQYF TRBJ2-3 once TRBV18 -
TGCGCCAGCAGCCAAGTCCTAGCGGGAGGGGGGTACAATGAGCAGTTCTTC CASSQVLAGGGYNEQFF TRBJ2-1 - TRBV4-3 TRBD2
TGTGCCAGCAGCTTATACATCCTCGGGCGGGACAGGGGGCGAAATGAGCAGTTCTTC CASSLYILGRDRGRNEQFF TRBJ2-1 - TRBV7-6 TRBD1
TGTGCCAGCAGTTTAGTACCCCAGGGCACCGGGGAGCTGTTTTTT CASSLVPQGTGELFF TRBJ2-2 - TRBV27 -
TGTGCCAGCAGTTTAAGAGTCGGCAATGAGCAGTTCTTC CASSLRVGNEQFF TRBJ2-1 - TRBV28 -
TGCGCCAGCAGCTCCCCTCAGGGGTTGAGTACTGAAGCTTTCTTT CASSSPQGLSTEAFF TRBJ1-1 once TRBV5-1 -
TGTGCCAGCAGTGACAGGGATAGCAATCAGCCCCAGCATTTT CASSDRDSNQPQHF TRBJ1-5 - TRBV6-6 TRBD1
TGTGCCAGCAGTGAGCGGGACCAGCAGTTCTTC CASSERDQQFF TRBJ2-1 - TRBV6-1 -
TGTGCCAGCAGCGACCGACAGGGGCCCACCCCCGGGGAGCTGTTTTTT CASSDRQGPTPGELFF TRBJ2-2 - TRBV9 TRBD1
TGTGCTAGTGGTTTGGGACAAACAACTAATGAAAAACTGTTTTTT CASGLGQTTNEKLFF TRBJ1-4 - TRBV12-5 -
TGTGCCAGTAGGACAACAAGAGCGGGATCAACATATGAGCAGTTCTTC CASRTTRAGSTYEQFF TRBJ2-1 - TRBV19 TRBD2
TGTGCCAGCAGTCCACCGGGACAGATCATAAGGGAAAAACTGTTTTTT CASSPPGQIIREKLFF TRBJ1-4 - TRBV28 TRBD1
TGTGCCAGCAGCTTAGGCGGGGAAGAGACCCAGTACTTC CASSLGGEETQYF TRBJ2-5 - TRBV7-9 -
TGTGCCAGCAGTTTGGTCAGGGCCTACGAGCAGTACTTC CASSLVRAYEQYF TRBJ2-7 - TRBV28 -
TGTGCCAGCAGCGTAGCTAATATCGGGACCCAGTACTTC CASSVANIGTQYF TRBJ2-5 - TRBV9 -
TGTGCCAGCAGCTTGGCCCACAAGAGCACAGATACGCAGTATTTT CASSLAHKSTDTQYF TRBJ2-3 - TRBV5-8 -
TGCAGCGTTGGGGGACAGGGGGTGGGGGATACGCAGTATTTT CSVGGQGVGDTQYF TRBJ2-3 - TRBV29-1 TRBD1
TGTGCCAGCAGTGACCGCGGGAGTGGCGCAGATACGCAGTATTTT CASSDRGSGADTQYF TRBJ2-3 - TRBV25-1 TRBD2
TGCGCCAGCAGCCACCCCCTTGAGGGCTCCTCCCAAGAGACCCAGTACTTC CASSHPLEGSSQETQYF TRBJ2-5 - TRBV4-1 -
TGTGCCAGCAGCCAACCCCCAACAGACCGCACCGGGGAGCTGTTTTTT CASSQPPTDRTGELFF TRBJ2-2 - TRBV11-3 -
TGTGCCAGCAGCTTTCAGGGGGCAGGCATTCCAGAGACCCAGTACTTC CASSFQGAGIPETQYF TRBJ2-5 - TRBV7-9 TRBD1